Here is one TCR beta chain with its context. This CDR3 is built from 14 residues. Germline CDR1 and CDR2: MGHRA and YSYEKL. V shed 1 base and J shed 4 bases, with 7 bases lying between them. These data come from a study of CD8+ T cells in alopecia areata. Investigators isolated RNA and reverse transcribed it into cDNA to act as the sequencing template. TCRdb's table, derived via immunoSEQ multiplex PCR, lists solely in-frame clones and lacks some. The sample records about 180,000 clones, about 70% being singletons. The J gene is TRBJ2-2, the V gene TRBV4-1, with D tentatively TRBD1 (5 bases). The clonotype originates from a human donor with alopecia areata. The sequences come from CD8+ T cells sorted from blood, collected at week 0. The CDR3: CASSQGQPTGELFF. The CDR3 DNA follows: TGCGCCAGCAGCCAAGGACAGCCCACCGGGGAGCTGTTTTTT.